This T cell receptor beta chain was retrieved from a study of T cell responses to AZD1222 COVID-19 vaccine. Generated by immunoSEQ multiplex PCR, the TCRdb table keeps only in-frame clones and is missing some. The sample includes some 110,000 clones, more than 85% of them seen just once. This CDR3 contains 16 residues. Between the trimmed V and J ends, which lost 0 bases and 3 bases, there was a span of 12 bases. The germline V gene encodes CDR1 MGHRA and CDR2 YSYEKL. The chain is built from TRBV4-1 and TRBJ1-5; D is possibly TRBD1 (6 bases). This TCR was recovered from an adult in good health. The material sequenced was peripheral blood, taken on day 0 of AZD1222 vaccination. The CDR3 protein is CASSQDRGGTNQPQHF. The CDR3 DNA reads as TGCGCCAGCAGCCAAGATCGGGGGGGCACCAATCAGCCCCAGCATTTT.